These 17 T cell receptor beta chains were sequenced from one sample in a study of blood T cell repertoires in COVID-19. Clones were read by immunoSEQ multiplex PCR, and TCRdb kept only the in-frame ones, dropping some. The sample shows 85,000 to 100,000 clones, around three quarters of them seen only once. The sequenced sample was peripheral blood. The receptors here all came from a man aged 45-65 years who had recovered from COVID-19.

The chain employs TRBV3-1 (or the pseudogene TRBV3-2) and TRBJ2-5, with 9 nucleotides matching TRBD2. V dropped 6 bases and J dropped 2; count of bases not matched to a gene: 7. The germline CDR1 and CDR2 sequences are LGHDT and YNNKEL (reference sequence). CDR3 size: 15 residues. CDR3 sequence reads: CASSHSGGLQETQYF. The CDR3 DNA reads TGTGCCAGCAGTCACAGCGGGGGGTTGCAAGAGACCCAGTACTTC.

This clone is termed medium-sized (0.01 to 0.1%). The chain employs TRBV4-1 and TRBJ1-1, with 9 bases lining up with TRBD1. J lost 5 bases, V lost 4 bases, and 8 bases had no gene match. Germline V gives CDR1 MGHRA, CDR2 YSYEKL. This CDR3 region has 15 residues. The CDR3 DNA sequence: TGCGCCAGCAGCCCCCAGGACAGGGGTGGGACTGAAGCTTTCTTT. It yields the protein CASSPQDRGGTEAFF.

A single count supports this clone. The rearrangement joins TRBV14 to TRBJ2-7; D might be TRBD1 (5 bases). V lost 3 bases to trimming and J lost 0 bases, with 12 bases between them. CDR1 is SGHDN, CDR2 FVKESK, per germline. The CDR3 runs to 15 residues. The CDR3 reads CASSQTVRDSYEQYF. The CDR3 DNA is TGTGCCAGCAGCCAGACGGTCAGGGACTCCTACGAGCAGTACTTC.

The rearrangement joins TRBV10-3 to TRBJ1-1; no clear D gene. Germline loops: CDR1 ENHRY, CDR2 SYGVKD. Trimming left V 8 bases short and J 1 base short, with 11 bases between. There are 13 residues in the CDR3. CDR3 nucleotides: TGTGCCATCTCGGGAGGAAAGAACACTGAAGCTTTCTTT. Protein product: CAISGGKNTEAFF.

Turning to this clone: The same CDR3 also results from other DNA sequences found in this sample. The chain recombines TRBV3-1 (or the pseudogene TRBV3-2) with TRBJ2-7; 8 nucleotides line up with TRBD2. Per germline, CDR1 LGHDT and CDR2 YNNKEL (reference sequence). There are 14 residues in the CDR3. After removal of 2 bases from V and 4 bases from J, the junction contained 4 bases not matched to a gene. This CDR3 reads CASSQSGGRYEQYF. CDR3 coding DNA: TGTGCCAGCAGCCAATCGGGGGGGAGGTACGAGCAGTACTTC.

The chain couples TRBV12-3 or TRBV12-4 to TRBJ2-7; tentative D call: TRBD2 (5 bases). This CDR3 contains 12 residues. Trimming took 6 bases from V and 6 from J, leaving 12 bases between them. CDR3 protein: CASRGWEREQYF. The CDR3 DNA follows: TGTGCCAGCAGGGGGTGGGAGCGCGAGCAGTACTTC.

The J gene is TRBJ2-5, the V gene TRBV4-2, with TRBD2 matching 9 bases. Germline-derived CDR1 and CDR2 are LGHNA and YNFKEQ. The CDR3 contains 17 residues. Losses at the gene ends were 2 bases for V and 5 bases for J; bases not matched to a gene: 12. The CDR3 DNA is TGTGCCAGCAGCCAACCGGGACTAGCTCAATCGTCGGAGACCCAGTACTTC. Its protein product is CASSQPGLAQSSETQYF.

CDR3 region: CASSLDGTGGYGYTF. CDR3 coding DNA: TGTGCCAGCAGCTTAGACGGGACGGGAGGCTATGGCTACACCTTC. This chain joins TRBV11-2 and TRBJ1-2; the D gene is possibly TRBD1 (5 bases). Deletions cut 0 bases from V and 4 bases from J, with 12 bases between. The germline gives CDR1 SGHAT, CDR2 FQNNGV. The CDR3 is 15 residues long.

This clone has a handful of counts. The chain combines TRBV6-1 with TRBJ2-7; D uncertain. V lost 2 bases to trimming and J lost 6 bases, with 17 bases between them. CDR1 MNHNS and CDR2 SASEGT come from the germline V gene. The CDR3 runs to 15 residues. This CDR3 is CASSERALSRIEQYF. The CDR3 nucleotides read TGTGCCAGCAGTGAAAGAGCGCTTAGTCGGATCGAGCAGTACTTC.

The chain combines TRBV5-4 with TRBJ1-1; D not resolved. Looked up from germline, CDR1 is SGHNT and CDR2 is YYREEE (reference sequence). This CDR3 is built from 14 residues. Trimming removed 1 base from V and 8 bases from J, with 15 bases in between. This chain's CDR3 is CASSLWPSNHEAFF. CDR3 coding DNA: TGTGCCAGCAGCTTGTGGCCCTCGAACCACGAAGCTTTCTTT.

This chain connects TRBV19 to TRBJ1-1, with D unresolved. The ends were cut back, 3 bases at V and 1 base at J, with 9 bases in the middle. This CDR3 region has 14 residues. Germline CDR1 LNHDA, CDR2 SQIVND (reference sequence). The CDR3 nucleotides are TGTGCCAGTAGTATCTCGGTCCCGAACACTGAAGCTTTCTTT. Translating gives CASSISVPNTEAFF.

CDR3 sequence reads: CASSPSFEGGKLFF. CDR3 DNA sequence: TGTGCCAGCAGCCCTAGCTTCGAAGGGGGAAAACTGTTTTTT. The chain is built from TRBV5-6 and TRBJ1-4; perhaps TRBD1 as D (6 bases). V shed 4 bases and J shed 10 bases, with 17 bases lying between them. This CDR3 contains 14 residues. The germline V gene encodes CDR1 SGHDT and CDR2 YYEEEE.

The rearrangement joins TRBV7-2 to TRBJ1-4; tentative D call: TRBD1 (5 bases). This CDR3 has 17 residues. Per the germline V gene, CDR1 is SGHTA and CDR2 is FQGNSA. Trimming shortened V by 2 bases and J by 4 bases, and 17 bases separated the two germline ends. CDR3 sequence: CASSLPPRDRNNEKLFF. In nucleotides, the CDR3 is TGTGCCAGCAGCTTACCCCCCAGGGATCGGAATAATGAAAAACTGTTTTTT.

In its sample, this clone was seen a few times. The chain joins TRBV7-8 to TRBJ2-1; 10 nucleotides match TRBD2. The CDR3 runs 15 residues. Germline V gene sequence: CDR1 SGHVS, CDR2 FQNEAQ. V trimming: 1 base; J trimming: 8 bases; junction bases outside the gene matches: 5. CDR3 nucleotides: TGTGCCAGCAGCTTAGAAGCGGGAGGGCCGTATGAGCAGTTCTTC. As protein: CASSLEAGGPYEQFF.

The chain is built from TRBV19 and TRBJ1-2; 8 bases fit TRBD1. The germline gives CDR1 LNHDA, CDR2 SQIVND (reference sequence). The CDR3 is made up of 15 amino acids. J gave up 2 bases and V 5 bases, and 7 bases lay outside the gene matches. The CDR3 DNA reads as TGTGCCAGTAGTCAACAGACAGGGGCCAACTATGGCTACACCTTC. Residues: CASSQQTGANYGYTF. The entire variable domain, with the rest obtained from reference TRBV19 and TRBJ1-2, is as follows: DGGITQSPKYLFRKEGQNVTLSCEQNLNHDAMYWYRQDPGQGLRLIYYSQIVNDFQKGDIAEGYSVSREKKESFPLTVTSAQKNPTAFYLCASSQQTGANYGYTFGSGTRLTVV.

V gene TRBV14 combines with J gene TRBJ2-1; 9 bases align to TRBD2. The germline CDR1 and CDR2 sequences are SGHDN and FVKESK. V lost 3 bases and J lost 7; bases outside the gene matches: 7. The CDR3 spans 15 residues. DNA of the CDR3: TGTGCCAGCAGCCACATAGCGGGGGCGGGGAATGAGCAGTTCTTC. Protein: CASSHIAGAGNEQFF.

The chain employs TRBV11-3 and TRBJ2-7, with 12 bases that match TRBD2. The CDR3 length is 15 residues. Germline V lookup: CDR1 SGHNT, CDR2 YENEEA. After removal of 3 bases from V and 4 bases from J, the junction contained 4 bases not matched to a gene. For the CDR3, the DNA is TGTGCCAGCAGCTTCGGACTAGCGGGAATATACGAGCAGTACTTC. It translates to CASSFGLAGIYEQYF.